The rows below give T cell receptor beta chains drawn from one sample of a study of cytomegalovirus exposure and HLA in healthy donors. Generated by immunoSEQ multiplex PCR, the TCRdb table keeps only in-frame clones and is missing some. The table shows over 150,000 clones, with around 80% occurring only once. Sequenced: PBMCs. The receptors originated from a human donor in good health. Both conserved end residues are part of each CDR3. The order of the fields is CDR3 length, D gene, V gene, J gene, clone size, CDR3 DNA, CDR3 protein. A D gene is named only where the DNA matches it firmly. Not all rows give a size; the values are once, few, many and, for expanded clones, a class.

cdr3_length: 16; d_call: TRBD2; v_call: TRBV4-1; j_call: TRBJ2-5; clone_size: NA; cdr3_nt: TGCGCCAGCAGCCAAGAGTTTGGCGGGGGGCAAGAGACCCAGTACTTC; cdr3_aa: CASSQEFGGGQETQYF
cdr3_length: 13; d_call: NA; v_call: TRBV6-5; j_call: TRBJ2-1; clone_size: NA; cdr3_nt: TGTGCCAGCAGTCTCGACAGCTACAATGAGCAGTTCTTC; cdr3_aa: CASSLDSYNEQFF
cdr3_length: 11; d_call: NA; v_call: TRBV13; j_call: TRBJ1-2; clone_size: NA; cdr3_nt: TGTGCCACCAGGGGAGGCTATGGCTACACCTTC; cdr3_aa: CATRGGYGYTF
cdr3_length: 11; d_call: NA; v_call: TRBV2; j_call: TRBJ2-3; clone_size: NA; cdr3_nt: TGTGCCAGCAGTACTGAGGATACGCAGTATTTT; cdr3_aa: CASSTEDTQYF
cdr3_length: 13; d_call: TRBD1; v_call: TRBV6-5; j_call: TRBJ2-7; clone_size: NA; cdr3_nt: TGTGCCAGCAGCCCGGACAGGGTCTACGAGCAGTACTTC; cdr3_aa: CASSPDRVYEQYF
cdr3_length: 15; d_call: TRBD1; v_call: TRBV6-5; j_call: TRBJ1-4; clone_size: NA; cdr3_nt: TGTGCCAGCAGTTCTGACAGGGGAACTAATGAAAAACTGTTTTTT; cdr3_aa: CASSSDRGTNEKLFF
cdr3_length: 15; d_call: NA; v_call: TRBV7-2; j_call: TRBJ1-5; clone_size: once; cdr3_nt: TGTGCCAGCAGCTTACAGGGGACTATGAATCAGCCCCAGCATTTT; cdr3_aa: CASSLQGTMNQPQHF
cdr3_length: 15; d_call: TRBD2; v_call: TRBV19; j_call: TRBJ2-1; clone_size: NA; cdr3_nt: TGTGCCAGTAGTATGGAACTAGCGGGGGGCGGTAGGCAGTTCTTC; cdr3_aa: CASSMELAGGGRQFF
cdr3_length: 14; d_call: TRBD1; v_call: TRBV7-8; j_call: TRBJ2-7; clone_size: NA; cdr3_nt: TGTGCCAGCAGCCGACAGACAGGGGAGGACGAGCAGTACTTC; cdr3_aa: CASSRQTGEDEQYF
cdr3_length: 14; d_call: TRBD1; v_call: TRBV11-3; j_call: TRBJ1-2; clone_size: once; cdr3_nt: TGTGCCAGCAGTTCAACAGGGGGCGCTGGTGGCTACACCTTC; cdr3_aa: CASSSTGGAGGYTF
cdr3_length: 15; d_call: TRBD1; v_call: TRBV5-6; j_call: TRBJ2-5; clone_size: NA; cdr3_nt: TGTGCCAGCAGCTCCCGACAGGGGCGAGGAGAGACCCAGTACTTC; cdr3_aa: CASSSRQGRGETQYF
cdr3_length: 17; d_call: TRBD2; v_call: TRBV6-7; j_call: TRBJ2-4; clone_size: NA; cdr3_nt: TGTGCCAGTCCCCCTGCGGGGGGGCCTGTAGCCAAAAACATTCAGTACTTC; cdr3_aa: CASPPAGGPVAKNIQYF
cdr3_length: 12; d_call: NA; v_call: TRBV11-2; j_call: TRBJ1-1; clone_size: NA; cdr3_nt: TGTGCCAGCAGACTTTCGTCGGGGGTACCTTTCTTT; cdr3_aa: CASRLSSGVPFF
cdr3_length: 19; d_call: TRBD2; v_call: TRBV4-2; j_call: TRBJ2-3; clone_size: NA; cdr3_nt: TGTGCCAGCAGCCAAGGTGGCGGGGGGTCCCTTTACCCCCCAGATACGCAGTATTTT; cdr3_aa: CASSQGGGGSLYPPDTQYF
cdr3_length: 16; d_call: TRBD1; v_call: TRBV27; j_call: TRBJ1-6; clone_size: once; cdr3_nt: TGTGCCAGCAGCACGGACAGGGCCTCTAAAGGTTCACCCCTCCACTTT; cdr3_aa: CASSTDRASKGSPLHF
cdr3_length: 16; d_call: TRBD2; v_call: TRBV7-6; j_call: TRBJ2-5; clone_size: NA; cdr3_nt: TGTGCCAGCAGCTCCCCCGGGACTAGCGGAAAAGAGACCCAGTACTTC; cdr3_aa: CASSSPGTSGKETQYF
cdr3_length: 16; d_call: NA; v_call: TRBV10-3; j_call: TRBJ2-2; clone_size: NA; cdr3_nt: TGTGCCATCAGTGAGTCGATCGGGCTAGCATACGGGGAGCTGTTTTTT; cdr3_aa: CAISESIGLAYGELFF
cdr3_length: 14; d_call: TRBD2; v_call: TRBV7-6; j_call: TRBJ2-5; clone_size: once; cdr3_nt: TGTGCCAGCAGCTTAGGGGAGGGATCGGAGACCCAGTACTTC; cdr3_aa: CASSLGEGSETQYF
cdr3_length: 12; d_call: NA; v_call: TRBV5-6; j_call: TRBJ2-7; clone_size: once; cdr3_nt: TGTGCCAGCAGCTTGGCTCCGTACGAGCAGTACTTC; cdr3_aa: CASSLAPYEQYF
cdr3_length: 17; d_call: NA; v_call: TRBV19; j_call: TRBJ1-6; clone_size: NA; cdr3_nt: TGTGCCAGTAGTCCCCGGGGGGGGCCGACCTATAATTCACCCCTCCACTTT; cdr3_aa: CASSPRGGPTYNSPLHF
cdr3_length: 13; d_call: NA; v_call: TRBV6-5; j_call: TRBJ2-7; clone_size: few; cdr3_nt: TGTGCCAGCAGCTGGGACTCCTACTACGAGCAGTACTTC; cdr3_aa: CASSWDSYYEQYF
cdr3_length: 14; d_call: TRBD1; v_call: TRBV6-5; j_call: TRBJ2-5; clone_size: NA; cdr3_nt: TGTGCCAGCAGACGAGGACAGGGCGCTTGGACCCAGTACTTC; cdr3_aa: CASRRGQGAWTQYF
cdr3_length: 15; d_call: TRBD2; v_call: TRBV7-2; j_call: TRBJ2-7; clone_size: NA; cdr3_nt: TGTGCCAGCAGCTTAAGTCGGGGGGGATTCTACGAGCAGTACTTC; cdr3_aa: CASSLSRGGFYEQYF
cdr3_length: 15; d_call: NA; v_call: TRBV7-2; j_call: TRBJ2-7; clone_size: NA; cdr3_nt: TGTGCCAGCAGCCAGGCCCCGGGCGGGTCCTACGAGCAGTACTTC; cdr3_aa: CASSQAPGGSYEQYF
cdr3_length: 15; d_call: NA; v_call: TRBV9; j_call: TRBJ2-7; clone_size: NA; cdr3_nt: TGTGCCAGCAGCGTAGAGGGCGGGGCGAGCTACGAGCAGTACTTC; cdr3_aa: CASSVEGGASYEQYF
cdr3_length: 12; d_call: NA; v_call: TRBV14; j_call: TRBJ1-2; clone_size: NA; cdr3_nt: TGTGCCAGCAGCCAGGGGGGATATGGCTACACCTTC; cdr3_aa: CASSQGGYGYTF
cdr3_length: 13; d_call: NA; v_call: TRBV7-9; j_call: TRBJ2-1; clone_size: NA; cdr3_nt: TGTGCCAGCAGCTTTGTCCCGAGCAATGAGCAGTTCTTC; cdr3_aa: CASSFVPSNEQFF
cdr3_length: 15; d_call: TRBD2; v_call: TRBV6-5; j_call: TRBJ2-1; clone_size: NA; cdr3_nt: TGTGCCAGCAGTCAACTAGCGGGGGGGTGGGATGAGCAGTTCTTC; cdr3_aa: CASSQLAGGWDEQFF
cdr3_length: 16; d_call: TRBD1; v_call: TRBV9; j_call: TRBJ1-4; clone_size: NA; cdr3_nt: TGTGCCAGCAGCGTAGCTACGGGGCAGGGGGGAGAAAAACTGTTTTTT; cdr3_aa: CASSVATGQGGEKLFF
cdr3_length: 14; d_call: NA; v_call: TRBV7-2; j_call: TRBJ1-1; clone_size: NA; cdr3_nt: TGTGCCAGCAGCCCTCAGACACGGAACACTGAAGCTTTCTTT; cdr3_aa: CASSPQTRNTEAFF
cdr3_length: 13; d_call: NA; v_call: TRBV7-2; j_call: TRBJ1-1; clone_size: NA; cdr3_nt: TGTGCCAGCAGCGTTCGGACAAGGAGTGAAGCTTTCTTT; cdr3_aa: CASSVRTRSEAFF
cdr3_length: 18; d_call: TRBD2; v_call: TRBV4-2; j_call: TRBJ2-5; clone_size: NA; cdr3_nt: TGTGCCAGCAGCCCTCGTGAGAGCGGGGGGGCCATTAAAGAGACCCAGTACTTC; cdr3_aa: CASSPRESGGAIKETQYF
cdr3_length: 15; d_call: TRBD2; v_call: TRBV2; j_call: TRBJ2-1; clone_size: NA; cdr3_nt: TGTGCCAGCGCCCGAGGACTAGCGGGGGCCAATGAGCAGTTCTTC; cdr3_aa: CASARGLAGANEQFF
cdr3_length: 14; d_call: TRBD1; v_call: TRBV2; j_call: TRBJ1-2; clone_size: NA; cdr3_nt: TGTGCCAGCAGTGAAGAGGGACAGGGTGGTGGCTACACCTTC; cdr3_aa: CASSEEGQGGGYTF
cdr3_length: 15; d_call: TRBD2; v_call: TRBV7-2; j_call: TRBJ2-5; clone_size: NA; cdr3_nt: TGTGCCAGCAGCTTCGTAACCCCGGGACTAGCGGGCGGGTACTTC; cdr3_aa: CASSFVTPGLAGGYF
cdr3_length: 13; d_call: TRBD1; v_call: TRBV12-5; j_call: TRBJ1-1; clone_size: NA; cdr3_nt: TGTGCTAGTGGTTTACCACAGGGGGCCGGTGCTTTCTTT; cdr3_aa: CASGLPQGAGAFF
cdr3_length: 15; d_call: TRBD1; v_call: TRBV7-9; j_call: TRBJ1-2; clone_size: NA; cdr3_nt: TGTGCCAGCAGCCGGGTCCAACAGGGGAACCATGGCTACACCTTC; cdr3_aa: CASSRVQQGNHGYTF
cdr3_length: 13; d_call: NA; v_call: TRBV25-1; j_call: TRBJ2-7; clone_size: NA; cdr3_nt: TGTGCCAGCAGTGAATATCCCAGGGACGAGCAGTACTTC; cdr3_aa: CASSEYPRDEQYF
cdr3_length: 12; d_call: NA; v_call: TRBV7-2; j_call: TRBJ1-2; clone_size: once; cdr3_nt: TGTGCCAGCAGCCCAGACAGGTTTGGCTACACCTTC; cdr3_aa: CASSPDRFGYTF
cdr3_length: 14; d_call: NA; v_call: TRBV7-6; j_call: TRBJ2-7; clone_size: few; cdr3_nt: TGTGCCAGCAGCTTAGAGCATGGTTCCTACGAGCAGTACTTC; cdr3_aa: CASSLEHGSYEQYF
cdr3_length: 14; d_call: NA; v_call: TRBV5-1; j_call: TRBJ1-1; clone_size: NA; cdr3_nt: TGCGCCAGCAGGGGGGGAAATATGAACACTGAAGCTTTCTTT; cdr3_aa: CASRGGNMNTEAFF
cdr3_length: 16; d_call: NA; v_call: TRBV4-3; j_call: TRBJ1-1; clone_size: few; cdr3_nt: TGCGCCAGCAGCCAAGAGATTAGAAACCGGGGGACTGAAGCTTTCTTT; cdr3_aa: CASSQEIRNRGTEAFF
cdr3_length: 12; d_call: NA; v_call: TRBV5-4; j_call: TRBJ2-1; clone_size: NA; cdr3_nt: TGTGCCAGCAGCTATTACAGGGATGAGCAGTTCTTC; cdr3_aa: CASSYYRDEQFF
cdr3_length: 15; d_call: TRBD1; v_call: TRBV6-1; j_call: TRBJ2-7; clone_size: NA; cdr3_nt: TGTGCCAGCAGTGACCGGGACAGGGGCAGTTACGAGCAGTACTTC; cdr3_aa: CASSDRDRGSYEQYF
cdr3_length: 13; d_call: NA; v_call: TRBV2; j_call: TRBJ1-5; clone_size: once; cdr3_nt: TGTGCCAGCAGTTCTCAGGGAAATCAGCCCCAGCATTTT; cdr3_aa: CASSSQGNQPQHF